What follows are 16 T cell receptor beta chains derived from one specimen sequenced in a study of cytomegalovirus exposure and HLA in healthy donors. PCR was performed using 60 Vbeta and 13 Jbeta primers. Generated by immunoSEQ multiplex PCR, the TCRdb table keeps only in-frame clones and is missing some. The sample contains approximately 150,000 clones, 80% to 85% of which appear only once. The sequencing sample was made of PBMCs. The source of these receptors is a woman younger than 45 in good health and CMV-seronegative.

The V call is TRBV15, the J call TRBJ2-5, with D possibly being TRBD1 (6 bases). The assigned J gene may be wrong: the sequence end matches TRBJ2-7 better. CDR1 and CDR2 from the germline V gene are LNHNV and YYDKDF (reference sequence). The CDR3 spans 14 residues. The CDR3 loop is CATAQRGGNDEQYF. The CDR3, as DNA: TGTGCCACCGCACAAAGAGGGGGTAACGACGAGCAGTACTTC.

The chain recombines TRBV7-6 with TRBJ1-5; D is unclear. Trimming pared 1 base from V and 7 bases from J, leaving 8 bases between. CDR1 SGHVS and CDR2 FNYEAQ come from the germline V gene. This CDR3 contains 13 residues. The CDR3 DNA is TGTGCCAGCAGCTTAGTTGGTAGACAGCCCCAGCATTTT. This codes for CASSLVGRQPQHF.

The chain joins TRBV5-5 to TRBJ2-1; TRBD2 aligns across 7 bases. CDR3 length: 15 amino acids. V lost 4 bases, J lost 0 bases, and 4 bases stayed unmatched. In germline, CDR1 is SGHKS, CDR2 YYEKEE (reference sequence). Here the CDR3 reads CASSQGLLSYNEQFF. The CDR3 coding sequence is TGTGCCAGCAGCCAGGGACTACTCTCCTACAATGAGCAGTTCTTC.

This clone was recorded only once. The J gene is TRBJ1-1, the V gene TRBV19; TRBD1 is a possible D gene (6 bases). The ends were cut back, 9 bases at V and 2 bases at J, with 13 bases in the middle. Germline V gene data show CDR1 as LNHDA and CDR2 as SQIVND (reference sequence). This CDR3 has 13 amino acids. The CDR3 DNA reads as TGTGCCAGCTCGGGACAAATTAACACTGAAGCTTTCTTT. Translating it yields CASSGQINTEAFF.

The genes are TRBV2 and TRBJ2-5; TRBD1 aligns across 10 bases. The J call is doubtful: the DNA matches TRBJ2-7 better. The V gene's germline CDR1 is SNHLY and CDR2 FYNNEI. CDR3 length: 18 residues. The CDR3: CAMTTGTGASRGIYEQYF. The CDR3 coding sequence is TGTGCCATGACTACCGGGACAGGGGCCTCGCGTGGAATTTACGAGCAGTACTTC.

This chain connects TRBV2 to TRBJ1-4, with D unclear. CDR3 size: 13 residues. Germline CDR1 reads SNHLY; CDR2 reads FYNNEI. V was shortened by 6 bases and J by 8 bases, with 13 bases between the two germline ends. CDR3 in amino acids: CASSLGIAEKLFF. The CDR3 DNA is TGTGCCAGCAGCCTCGGGATAGCCGAAAAACTGTTTTTT.

This chain uses TRBV11-1 with TRBJ1-1; 7 nucleotides match TRBD1. The CDR3 loop spans 14 amino acids. CDR1 is SGHAT and CDR2 is FQDESV in the germline V gene (reference sequence). V was clipped by 4 bases and J by 0 bases; unmatched bases: 2. CDR3 in amino acids: CASSSRGLNTEAFF. The CDR3 DNA reads as TGTGCCAGCAGCTCTAGGGGGCTGAACACTGAAGCTTTCTTT.

CDR3 loop: CASSFRTGNGYTF. In DNA form, the CDR3 reads TGCGCCAGCAGCTTCAGGACAGGGAATGGCTACACCTTC. V is TRBV5-1 and J is TRBJ1-2; 8 positions match TRBD1. The germline gives CDR1 SGHRS, CDR2 YFSETQ. The CDR3 sequence is 13 residues long. V was clipped by 2 bases and J by 6 bases; unmatched bases: 3.

V usage is TRBV5-1 and J usage is TRBJ1-1; 8 nucleotides match TRBD1. Trimming at V came to 3 bases and at J to 4 bases, leaving 17 bases not matched to a gene. The V gene's germline CDR1 is SGHRS and CDR2 YFSETQ. The CDR3 length is 18 residues. The CDR3 is CASSWAPGGGNRPTEAFF. The CDR3 bases are TGCGCCAGCAGCTGGGCCCCAGGGGGCGGTAATAGGCCCACTGAAGCTTTCTTT.

The chain links TRBV7-8 to TRBJ2-1, with TRBD1 identical over 9 bases. Germline CDR1 reads SGHVS; CDR2 reads FQNEAQ. V lost 5 bases, J lost 9 bases, and 8 bases stayed unmatched. The CDR3 is 14 residues long. The CDR3 DNA is TGTGCCAGCAGCCCCCGGGACAGGGCCAGTGAGCAGTTCTTC. It is translated as CASSPRDRASEQFF. The entire variable domain, with the rest obtained from reference TRBV7-8 and TRBJ2-1, is as follows: GAGVSQSPRYKVAKRGQDVALRCDPISGHVSLFWYQQALGQGPEFLTYFQNEAQLDKSGLPSDRFFAERPEGSVSTLKIQRTQQEDSAVYLCASSPRDRASEQFFGPGTRLTVL.

On this clone itself: Other DNA sequences from this sample encode an identical CDR3 as well. The chain links TRBV20-1 to TRBJ1-1; D is unresolved. CDR3 length: 11 residues. The germline V gene has CDR1 DFQATT and CDR2 SNEGSKA (reference sequence). V was clipped by 5 bases and J by 5 bases, with 9 bases between them. This chain's CDR3 is CSARGRTEAFF. Written as DNA, the CDR3 is TGCAGTGCTCGAGGGCGGACTGAAGCTTTCTTT.

Details on this clone: One end of the junction does not line up with germline, which may come from a read error. This sample also contains other DNA sequences that code for the same CDR3. The chain combines TRBV9 with TRBJ2-1; D is ambiguous. CDR1 is SGDLS, CDR2 YYNGEE, per germline. This CDR3 is 16 amino acids long. CDR3 bases: TGCGCCAGCAGCGTAGCTGGGCTATACGCGAACAATGAGCAGTTCTTC. Its translation: CASSVAGLYANNEQFF. The complete variable domain, with remaining parts taken from reference TRBV9 and TRBJ2-1, reads DSGVTQTPKHLITATGQRVTLRCSPRSGDLSVYWYQQSLDQGLQFLIQYYNGEERAKGNILERFSAQQFPDLHSELNLSSLELGDSALYFCASSVAGLYANNEQFFGPGTRLTVL.

This rearrangement joins TRBV4-3 to TRBJ1-1; possibly TRBD1 for D (6 bases). Trimming took 0 bases from V and 0 from J, leaving 14 bases between them. The CDR3 runs to 17 residues. CDR1 and CDR2 from the germline V gene are LGHNA and YSLEER. The CDR3 here is CASSQDHREWMNTEAFF. CDR3 DNA: TGCGCCAGCAGCCAAGATCACAGGGAGTGGATGAACACTGAAGCTTTCTTT.

The gene calls are TRBV19 and TRBJ2-1, with D maybe TRBD2 (6 bases). Germline assignment: CDR1 LNHDA and CDR2 SQIVND (reference sequence). V lost 10 bases and J 1 base, leaving 20 bases between the germline ends. CDR3 length: 16 residues. The CDR3 here is CATTTGSGRSYNEQFF. In nucleotides, the CDR3 is TGTGCCACCACGACCGGGAGCGGGCGGTCCTACAATGAGCAGTTCTTC.

This sequence joins TRBV12-5 and TRBJ2-3; 7 bases are shared with TRBD1. J was trimmed by 2 bases and V by 2 bases; bases with no gene match: 10. The CDR3 extends over 17 amino acids. Germline V gives CDR1 LGHNT, CDR2 FRNRAP. CDR3 residues: CASGLSRQGGYTDTQYF. In DNA form, the CDR3 reads TGTGCTAGTGGTTTGTCCCGACAGGGTGGATACACAGATACGCAGTATTTT.

The J gene is TRBJ2-1, the V gene TRBV11-2, with a tentative D call TRBD1 (6 bases). The CDR3 contains 14 residues. Germline CDR1 and CDR2: SGHAT and FQNNGV. With 5 bases removed from V and 9 bases from J, the gap between germline ends came to 17 bases. CDR3 coding DNA: TGTGCCAGCAGCCCCCAGGCAGGGGTAGGTGAGCAGTTCTTC. It codes for CASSPQAGVGEQFF.